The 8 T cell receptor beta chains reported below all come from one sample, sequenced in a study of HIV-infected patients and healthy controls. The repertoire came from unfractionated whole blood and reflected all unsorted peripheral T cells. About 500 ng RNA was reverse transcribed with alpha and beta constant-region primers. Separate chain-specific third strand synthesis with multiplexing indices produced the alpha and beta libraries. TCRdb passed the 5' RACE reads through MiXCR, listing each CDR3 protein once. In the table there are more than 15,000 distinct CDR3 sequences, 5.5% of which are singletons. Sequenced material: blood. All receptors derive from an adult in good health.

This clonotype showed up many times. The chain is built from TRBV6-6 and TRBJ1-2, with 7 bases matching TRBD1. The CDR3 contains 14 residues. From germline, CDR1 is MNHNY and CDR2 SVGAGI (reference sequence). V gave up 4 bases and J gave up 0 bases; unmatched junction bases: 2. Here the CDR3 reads CASSSDRSNYGYTF. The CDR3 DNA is TGTGCCAGCAGTTCGGACAGGTCTAACTATGGCTACACCTTC.

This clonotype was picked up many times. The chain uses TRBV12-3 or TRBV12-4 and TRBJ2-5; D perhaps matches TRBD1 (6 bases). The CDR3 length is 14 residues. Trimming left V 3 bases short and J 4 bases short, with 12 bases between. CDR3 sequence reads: CASSLGQGRETQYF. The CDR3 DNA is TGTGCCAGCAGTTTGGGTCAGGGGCGAGAGACCCAGTACTTC.

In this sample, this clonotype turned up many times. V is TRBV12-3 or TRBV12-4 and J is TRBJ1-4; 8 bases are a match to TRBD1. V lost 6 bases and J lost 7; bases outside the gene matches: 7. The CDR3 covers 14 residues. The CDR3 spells CASSRQGMFEKLFF. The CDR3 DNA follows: TGTGCCAGCAGCCGACAGGGGATGTTTGAAAAACTGTTTTTT.

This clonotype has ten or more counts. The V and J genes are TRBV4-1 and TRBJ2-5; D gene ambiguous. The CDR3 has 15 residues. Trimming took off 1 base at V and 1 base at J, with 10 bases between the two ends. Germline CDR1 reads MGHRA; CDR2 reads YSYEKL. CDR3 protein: CASSQAGDFQETQYF. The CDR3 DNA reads TGCGCCAGCAGCCAAGCCGGCGACTTCCAAGAGACCCAGTACTTC.

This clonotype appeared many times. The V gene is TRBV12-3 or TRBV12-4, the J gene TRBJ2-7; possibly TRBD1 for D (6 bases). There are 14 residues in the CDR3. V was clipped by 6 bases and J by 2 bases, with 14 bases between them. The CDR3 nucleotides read TGTGCCAGCAGCTTTGGGACATTGACCTACGAGCAGTACTTC. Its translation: CASSFGTLTYEQYF.

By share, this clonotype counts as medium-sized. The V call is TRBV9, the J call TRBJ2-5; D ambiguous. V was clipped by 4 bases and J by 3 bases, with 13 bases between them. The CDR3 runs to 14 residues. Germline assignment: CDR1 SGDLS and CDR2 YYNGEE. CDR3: CASSPNSGEETQYF. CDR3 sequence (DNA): TGTGCCAGCAGCCCGAACAGTGGGGAAGAGACCCAGTACTTC. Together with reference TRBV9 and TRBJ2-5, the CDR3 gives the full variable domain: DSGVTQTPKHLITATGQRVTLRCSPRSGDLSVYWYQQSLDQGLQFLIQYYNGEERAKGNILERFSAQQFPDLHSELNLSSLELGDSALYFCASSPNSGEETQYFGPGTRLLVL.

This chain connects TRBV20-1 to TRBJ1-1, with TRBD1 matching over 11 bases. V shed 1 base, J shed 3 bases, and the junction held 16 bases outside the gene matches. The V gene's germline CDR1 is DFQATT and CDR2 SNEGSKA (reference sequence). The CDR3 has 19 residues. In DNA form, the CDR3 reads TGCAGTGCTAGAGGGATGGACAGGGGGCAGTCAGTCAGAGACACTGAAGCTTTCTTT. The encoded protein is CSARGMDRGQSVRDTEAFF.

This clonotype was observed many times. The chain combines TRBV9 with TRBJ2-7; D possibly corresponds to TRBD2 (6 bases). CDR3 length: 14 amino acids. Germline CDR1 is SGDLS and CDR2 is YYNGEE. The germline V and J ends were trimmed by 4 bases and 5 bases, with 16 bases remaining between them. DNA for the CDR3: TGTGCCAGCAGCCCGCGCGGGGATGGGGACGAGCAGTACTTC. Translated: CASSPRGDGDEQYF.